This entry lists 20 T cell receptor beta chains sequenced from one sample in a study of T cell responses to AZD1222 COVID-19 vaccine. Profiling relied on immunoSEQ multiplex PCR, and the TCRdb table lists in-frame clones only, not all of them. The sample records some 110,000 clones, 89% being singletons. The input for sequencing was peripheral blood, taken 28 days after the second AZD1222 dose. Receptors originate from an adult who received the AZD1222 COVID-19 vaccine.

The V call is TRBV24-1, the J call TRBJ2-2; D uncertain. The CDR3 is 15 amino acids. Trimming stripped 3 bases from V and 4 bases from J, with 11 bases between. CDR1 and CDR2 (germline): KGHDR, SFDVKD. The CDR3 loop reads CATSDPRTRTGELFF. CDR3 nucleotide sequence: TGTGCCACCAGTGATCCCCGGACGCGCACCGGGGAGCTGTTTTTT.

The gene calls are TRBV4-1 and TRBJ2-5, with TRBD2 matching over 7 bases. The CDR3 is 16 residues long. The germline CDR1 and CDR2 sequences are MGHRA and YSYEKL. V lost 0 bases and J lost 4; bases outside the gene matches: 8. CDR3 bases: TGCGCCAGCAGCCAAGACATCGGCGGGAGCGGAGAGACCCAGTACTTC. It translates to CASSQDIGGSGETQYF.

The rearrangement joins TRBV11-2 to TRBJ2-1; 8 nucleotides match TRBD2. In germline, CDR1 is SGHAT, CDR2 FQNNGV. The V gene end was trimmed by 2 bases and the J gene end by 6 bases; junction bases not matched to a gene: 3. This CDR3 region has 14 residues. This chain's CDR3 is CASSLTGTSNEQFF. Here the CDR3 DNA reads TGTGCCAGCAGCTTAACCGGGACTAGCAATGAGCAGTTCTTC. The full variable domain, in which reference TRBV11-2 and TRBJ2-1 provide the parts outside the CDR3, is EAGVAQSPRYKIIEKRQSVAFWCNPISGHATLYWYQQILGQGPKLLIQFQNNGVVDDSQLPKDRFSAERLKGVDSTLKIQPAKLEDSAVYLCASSLTGTSNEQFFGPGTRLTVL.

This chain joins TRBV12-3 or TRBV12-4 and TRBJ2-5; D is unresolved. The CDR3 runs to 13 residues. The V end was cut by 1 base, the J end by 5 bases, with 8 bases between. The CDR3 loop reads CASSLGQVETQYF. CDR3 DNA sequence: TGTGCCAGCAGTTTAGGCCAGGTGGAGACCCAGTACTTC.

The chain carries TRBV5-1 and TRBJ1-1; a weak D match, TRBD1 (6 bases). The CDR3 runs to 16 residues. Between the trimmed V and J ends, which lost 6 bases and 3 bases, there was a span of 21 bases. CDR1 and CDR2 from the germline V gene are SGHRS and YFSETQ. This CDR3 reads CASKFGMGTPYTEAFF. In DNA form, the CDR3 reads TGCGCCAGCAAATTTGGTATGGGGACACCCTACACTGAAGCTTTCTTT.

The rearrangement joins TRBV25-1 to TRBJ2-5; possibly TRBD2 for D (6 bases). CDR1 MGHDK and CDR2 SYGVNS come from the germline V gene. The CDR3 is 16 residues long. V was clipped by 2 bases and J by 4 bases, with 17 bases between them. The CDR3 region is CASSEGRRALGETQYF. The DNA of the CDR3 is TGTGCCAGCAGTGAAGGGCGGAGGGCCCTCGGAGAGACCCAGTACTTC. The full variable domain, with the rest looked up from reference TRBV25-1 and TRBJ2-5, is EADIYQTPRYLVIGTGKKITLECSQTMGHDKMYWYQQDPGMELHLIHYSYGVNSTEKGDLSSESTVSRIRTEHFPLTLESARPSHTSQYLCASSEGRRALGETQYFGPGTRLLVL.

The CDR3 protein is CASRGGAEEGYTF. The CDR3 DNA reads TGTGCCAGCAGGGGTGGGGCCGAGGAGGGCTACACCTTC. The J gene is TRBJ1-2, the V gene TRBV28; TRBD1 is a possible D gene (5 bases). The CDR3 extends over 13 amino acids. V dropped 6 bases and J dropped 8 bases, with 16 bases sitting between them. The V gene's germline CDR1 is MDHEN and CDR2 SYDVKM.

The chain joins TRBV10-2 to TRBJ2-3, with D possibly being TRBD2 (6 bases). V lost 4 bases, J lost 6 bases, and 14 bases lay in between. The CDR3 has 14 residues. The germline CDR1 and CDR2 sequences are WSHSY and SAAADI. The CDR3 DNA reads TGCGCCAGCAGTGCCCCCGGGAGAGCCGATACGCAGTATTTT. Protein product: CASSAPGRADTQYF.

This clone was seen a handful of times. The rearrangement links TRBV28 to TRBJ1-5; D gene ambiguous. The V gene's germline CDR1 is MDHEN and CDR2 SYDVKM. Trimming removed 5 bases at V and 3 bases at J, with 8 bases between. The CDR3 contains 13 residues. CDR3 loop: CASSLLANQPQHF. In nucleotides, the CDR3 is TGTGCCAGCAGTCTCCTAGCCAATCAGCCCCAGCATTTT.

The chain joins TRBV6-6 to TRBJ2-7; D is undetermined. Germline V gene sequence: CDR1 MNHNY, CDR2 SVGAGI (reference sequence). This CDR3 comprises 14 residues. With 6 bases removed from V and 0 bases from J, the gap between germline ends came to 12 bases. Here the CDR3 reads CASSLRGPSYEQYF. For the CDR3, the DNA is TGTGCCAGCAGCCTAAGAGGCCCCTCCTACGAGCAGTACTTC.

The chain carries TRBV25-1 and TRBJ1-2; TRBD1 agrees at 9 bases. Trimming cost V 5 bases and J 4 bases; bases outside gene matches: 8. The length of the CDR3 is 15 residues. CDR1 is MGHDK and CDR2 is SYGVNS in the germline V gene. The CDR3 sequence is CASSPVTGGGYGYTF. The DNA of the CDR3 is TGTGCCAGCAGTCCAGTCACAGGGGGCGGCTATGGCTACACCTTC.

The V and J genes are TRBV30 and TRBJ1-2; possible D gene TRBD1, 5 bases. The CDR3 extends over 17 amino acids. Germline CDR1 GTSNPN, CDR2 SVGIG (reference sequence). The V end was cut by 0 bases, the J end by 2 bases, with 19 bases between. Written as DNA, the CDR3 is TGTGCCTGGAGTGTACCCGACGTCGGGGGGGGGAACTATGGCTACACCTTC. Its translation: CAWSVPDVGGGNYGYTF. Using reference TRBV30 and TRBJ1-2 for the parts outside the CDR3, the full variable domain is SQTIHQWPATLVQPVGSPLSLECTVEGTSNPNLYWYRQAAGRGLQLLFYSVGIGQISSEVPQNLSASRPQDRQFILSSKKLLLSDSGFYLCAWSVPDVGGGNYGYTFGSGTRLTVV.

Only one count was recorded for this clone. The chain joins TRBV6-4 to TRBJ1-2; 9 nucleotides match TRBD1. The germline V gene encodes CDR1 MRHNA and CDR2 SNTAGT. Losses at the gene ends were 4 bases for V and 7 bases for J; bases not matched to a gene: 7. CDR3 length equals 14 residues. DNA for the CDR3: TGTGCCAGCAGTGTATCACAGGGGGCGCGTGGCTACACCTTC. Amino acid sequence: CASSVSQGARGYTF.

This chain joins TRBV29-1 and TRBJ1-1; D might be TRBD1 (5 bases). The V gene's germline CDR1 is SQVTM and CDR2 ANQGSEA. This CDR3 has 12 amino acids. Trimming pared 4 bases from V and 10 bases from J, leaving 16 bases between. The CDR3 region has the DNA TGCAGCGTTGGAGCGCAGGGTGATCGAGCTTTCTTT. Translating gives CSVGAQGDRAFF.

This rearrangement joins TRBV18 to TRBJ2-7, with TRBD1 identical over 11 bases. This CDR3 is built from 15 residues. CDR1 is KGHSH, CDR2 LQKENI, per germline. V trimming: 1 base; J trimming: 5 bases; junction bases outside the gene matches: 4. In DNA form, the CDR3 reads TGTGCCAGCTCACCACTCGGGACAGGGGGTGACGAGCAGTACTTC. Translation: CASSPLGTGGDEQYF.

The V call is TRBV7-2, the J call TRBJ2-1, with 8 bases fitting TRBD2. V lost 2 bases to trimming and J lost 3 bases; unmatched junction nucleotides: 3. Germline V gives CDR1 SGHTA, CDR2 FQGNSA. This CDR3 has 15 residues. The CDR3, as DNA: TGTGCCAGCAGCTTAAGCGGGGGCATCTACAATGAGCAGTTCTTC. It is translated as CASSLSGGIYNEQFF.

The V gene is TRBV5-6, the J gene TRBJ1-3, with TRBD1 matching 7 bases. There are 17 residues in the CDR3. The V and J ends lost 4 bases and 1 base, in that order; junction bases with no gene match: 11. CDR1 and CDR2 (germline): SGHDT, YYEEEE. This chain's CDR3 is CASSALTGTFSGNTIYF. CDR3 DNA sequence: TGTGCCAGCAGCGCCTTGACAGGGACTTTTTCTGGAAACACCATATATTTT.

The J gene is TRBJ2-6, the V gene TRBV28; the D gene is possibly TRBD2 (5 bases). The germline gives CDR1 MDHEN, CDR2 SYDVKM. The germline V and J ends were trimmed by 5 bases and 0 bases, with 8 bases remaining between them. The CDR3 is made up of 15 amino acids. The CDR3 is CASSPGGSGANVLTF. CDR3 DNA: TGTGCCAGCAGTCCCGGAGGCTCTGGGGCCAACGTCCTGACTTTC.

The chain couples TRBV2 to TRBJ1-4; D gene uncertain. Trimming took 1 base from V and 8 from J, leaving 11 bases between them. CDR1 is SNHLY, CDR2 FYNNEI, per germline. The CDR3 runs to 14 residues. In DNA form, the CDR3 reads TGTGCCAGCAGTGAAGGTGAAGGGCTGGAAAAACTGTTTTTT. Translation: CASSEGEGLEKLFF.

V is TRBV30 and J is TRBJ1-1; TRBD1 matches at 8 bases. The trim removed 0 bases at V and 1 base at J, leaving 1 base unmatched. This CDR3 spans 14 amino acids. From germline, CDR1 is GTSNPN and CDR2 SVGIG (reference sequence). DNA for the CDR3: TGTGCCTGGAGTGTAGGGACAGGGAACACTGAAGCTTTCTTT. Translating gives CAWSVGTGNTEAFF.